The clone carrying this T cell receptor beta chain was seen many times. One entry per CDR3 protein results from TCRdb running MiXCR on the 5' RACE reads. Of a few hundred thousand distinct CDR3 sequences in the sample, less than 9.5% were seen once. Trimming cost V 3 bases and J 6 bases; bases outside gene matches: 5. The germline V gene has CDR1 MDHEN and CDR2 SYDVKM. CDR3 length: 14 amino acids. These data originate in a study of T cells after yellow fever vaccination. This chain joins TRBV28 and TRBJ2-3; 8 nucleotides agree with TRBD1. The source material was PBMCs, sampled around 45 days after the first yellow fever vaccination. The clonotype originates from a man between 18 and 29 years old who received the YFV17D yellow fever vaccine. CDR3 nucleotides: TGTGCCAGCAGTTTCTCCGACAGGGGTGATACGCAGTATTTT. This translates into CASSFSDRGDTQYF. Together with reference TRBV28 and TRBJ2-3, the CDR3 gives the full variable domain: DVKVTQSSRYLVKRTGEKVFLECVQDMDHENMFWYRQDPGLGLRLIYFSYDVKMKEKGDIPEGYSVSREKKERFSLILESASTNQTSMYLCASSFSDRGDTQYFGPGTRLTVL.